The sequence of this TCR beta chain was determined in a study of PD-1 blockade in classical Hodgkin lymphoma. Study-wide context: Patients received nivolumab 3 mg/kg intravenously every 2 weeks.

This clone was recorded a few times. Produced via immunoSEQ multiplex PCR; TCRdb's table is partial and in-frame only. The sample lists about 98,000 clones, around nine tenths occurring once. Each and every patient relapsed after autologous stem cell transplantation, and patients got differing brentuximab vedotin exposure. V dropped 8 bases and J dropped 0; count of bases not matched to a gene: 8. CDR1 and CDR2 (germline): MGHDK, SYGVNS. The CDR3 covers 17 residues. The chain couples TRBV25-1 to TRBJ1-5, with 12 bases identical to TRBD1. Sequenced material: peripheral blood mononuclear cells (PBMCs), taken at baseline. The receptor comes from a human donor with classical Hodgkin lymphoma. Here the CDR3 DNA reads TGTGCCAGCTCGCCGGGACAGGGGGCTTATAGCAATCAGCCCCAGCATTTT. It translates to CASSPGQGAYSNQPQHF. The entire variable domain, with the rest obtained from reference TRBV25-1 and TRBJ1-5, is as follows: EADIYQTPRYLVIGTGKKITLECSQTMGHDKMYWYQQDPGMELHLIHYSYGVNSTEKGDLSSESTVSRIRTEHFPLTLESARPSHTSQYLCASSPGQGAYSNQPQHFGDGTRLSIL.